Described below is a single T cell receptor beta chain sequence and its context. Germline V CDR1 and CDR2: MNHEY, SVGAGI. V was trimmed by 6 bases and J by 7 bases, leaving 16 bases between them. CDR3 length equals 13 residues. This sample is drawn from a study of blood T cell repertoires in COVID-19. Study in general: Sources were T cells, B-cell-depleted T cells, or PBMCs; the material itself was cDNA or gDNA.

TCRdb's copy holds only in-frame clones and misses some; the assay was immunoSEQ multiplex PCR. The sample yields fewer than 65,000 clones, 78% seen once. This chain joins TRBV6-5 and TRBJ2-7; a weak D match, TRBD2 (5 bases). What was sequenced was peripheral blood. The origin of this receptor is a human donor in a cohort sampled during active COVID-19. This CDR3 is CASSVRREREQYF. The CDR3, as DNA: TGTGCCAGCAGCGTTAGACGGGAACGGGAGCAGTACTTC.